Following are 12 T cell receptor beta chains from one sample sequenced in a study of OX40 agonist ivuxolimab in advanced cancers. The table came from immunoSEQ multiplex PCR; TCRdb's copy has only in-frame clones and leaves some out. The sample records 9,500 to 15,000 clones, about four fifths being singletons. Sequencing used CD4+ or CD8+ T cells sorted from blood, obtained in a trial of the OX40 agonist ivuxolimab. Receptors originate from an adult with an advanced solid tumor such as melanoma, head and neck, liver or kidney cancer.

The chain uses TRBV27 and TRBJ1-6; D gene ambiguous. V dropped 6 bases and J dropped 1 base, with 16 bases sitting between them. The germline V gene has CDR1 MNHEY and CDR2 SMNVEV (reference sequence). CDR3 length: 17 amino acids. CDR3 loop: CASRRVGPISYNSPLHF. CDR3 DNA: TGTGCCAGCAGAAGGGTTGGGCCCATTTCCTATAATTCACCCCTCCACTTT.

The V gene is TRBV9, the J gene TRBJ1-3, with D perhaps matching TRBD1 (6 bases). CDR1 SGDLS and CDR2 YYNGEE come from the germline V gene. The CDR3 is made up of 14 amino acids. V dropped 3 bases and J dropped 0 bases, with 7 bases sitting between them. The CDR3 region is CASSEGGSGNTIYF. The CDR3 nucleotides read TGTGCCAGCAGCGAGGGGGGCTCTGGAAACACCATATATTTT.

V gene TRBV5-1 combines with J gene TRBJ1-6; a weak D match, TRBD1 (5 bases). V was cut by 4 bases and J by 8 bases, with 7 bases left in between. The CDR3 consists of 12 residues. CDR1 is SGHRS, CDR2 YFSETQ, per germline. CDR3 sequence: CASSPGDSPLHF. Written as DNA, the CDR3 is TGCGCCAGCAGCCCGGGGGATTCACCCCTCCACTTT.

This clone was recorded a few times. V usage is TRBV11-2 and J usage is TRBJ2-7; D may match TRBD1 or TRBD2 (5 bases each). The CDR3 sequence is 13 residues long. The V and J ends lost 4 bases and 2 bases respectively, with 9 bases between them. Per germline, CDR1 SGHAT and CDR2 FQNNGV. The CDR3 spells CASSWDLAYEQYF. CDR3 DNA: TGTGCCAGCAGCTGGGACCTTGCCTACGAGCAGTACTTC.

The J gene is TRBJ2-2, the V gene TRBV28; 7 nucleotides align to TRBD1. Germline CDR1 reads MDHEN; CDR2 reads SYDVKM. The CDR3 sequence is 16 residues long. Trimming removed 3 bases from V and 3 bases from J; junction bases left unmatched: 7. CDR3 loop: CASSFRGGIDTGELFF. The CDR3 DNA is TGTGCCAGCAGTTTCAGAGGGGGCATTGACACCGGGGAGCTGTTTTTT.

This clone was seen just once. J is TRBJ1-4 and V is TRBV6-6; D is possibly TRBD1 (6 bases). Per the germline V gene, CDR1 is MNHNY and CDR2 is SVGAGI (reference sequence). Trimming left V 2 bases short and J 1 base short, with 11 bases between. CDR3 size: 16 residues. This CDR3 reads CASSYPGQLTNEKLFF. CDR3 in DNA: TGTGCCAGCAGTTACCCTGGACAGCTAACTAATGAAAAACTGTTTTTT.

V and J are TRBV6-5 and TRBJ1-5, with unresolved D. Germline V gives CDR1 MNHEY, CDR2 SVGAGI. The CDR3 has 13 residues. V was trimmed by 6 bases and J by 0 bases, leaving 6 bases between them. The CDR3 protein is CASRSFSNQPQHF. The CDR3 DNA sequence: TGTGCCAGCAGATCCTTTAGCAATCAGCCCCAGCATTTT.

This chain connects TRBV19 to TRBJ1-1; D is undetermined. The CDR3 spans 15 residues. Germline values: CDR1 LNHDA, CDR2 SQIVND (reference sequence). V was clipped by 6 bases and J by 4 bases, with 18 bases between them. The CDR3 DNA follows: TGTGCCAGTAGGCTAGCCTATAACGGCGGCACTGAAGCTTTCTTT. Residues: CASRLAYNGGTEAFF.

CDR3 sequence reads: CASSQSAYEQYF. CDR3 nucleotides: TGTGCCAGCAGCCAATCGGCCTACGAGCAGTACTTC. V and J are TRBV7-2 and TRBJ2-7; D uncertain. The CDR3 is 12 amino acids. The germline CDR1 and CDR2 sequences are SGHTA and FQGNSA. V was cut by 5 bases and J by 2 bases, with 7 bases left in between.

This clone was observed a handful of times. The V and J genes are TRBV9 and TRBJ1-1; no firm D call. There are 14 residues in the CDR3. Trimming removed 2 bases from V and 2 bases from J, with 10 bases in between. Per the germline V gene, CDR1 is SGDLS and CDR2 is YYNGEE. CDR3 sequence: CASSVAGLNTEAFF. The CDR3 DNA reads TGTGCCAGCAGCGTCGCAGGCCTTAACACTGAAGCTTTCTTT.

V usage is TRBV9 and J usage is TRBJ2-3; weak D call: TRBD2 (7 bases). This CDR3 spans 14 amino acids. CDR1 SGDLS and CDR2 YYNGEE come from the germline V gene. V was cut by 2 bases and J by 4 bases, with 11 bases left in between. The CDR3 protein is CASSVGAGADTQYF. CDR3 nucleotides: TGTGCCAGCAGCGTGGGGGCGGGAGCAGATACGCAGTATTTT.

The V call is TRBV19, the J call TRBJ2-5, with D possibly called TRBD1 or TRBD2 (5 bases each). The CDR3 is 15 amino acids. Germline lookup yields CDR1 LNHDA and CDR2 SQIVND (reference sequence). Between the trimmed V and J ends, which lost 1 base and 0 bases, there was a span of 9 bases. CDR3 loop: CASSIGGVYQETQYF. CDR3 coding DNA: TGTGCCAGTAGTATAGGAGGGGTTTACCAAGAGACCCAGTACTTC.